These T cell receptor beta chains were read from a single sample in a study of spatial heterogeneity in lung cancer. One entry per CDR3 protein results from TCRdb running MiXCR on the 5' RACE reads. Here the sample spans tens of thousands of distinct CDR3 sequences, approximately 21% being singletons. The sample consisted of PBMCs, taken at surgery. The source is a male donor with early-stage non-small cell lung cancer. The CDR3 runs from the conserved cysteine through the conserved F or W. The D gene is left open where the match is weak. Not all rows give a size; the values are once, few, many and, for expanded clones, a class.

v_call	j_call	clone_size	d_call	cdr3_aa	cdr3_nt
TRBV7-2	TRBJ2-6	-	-	CASSLTASGANVLTF	TGTGCCAGCAGCTTGACAGCCTCTGGGGCCAACGTCCTGACTTTC
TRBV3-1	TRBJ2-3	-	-	CASSQAGGGGNTDTQYF	TGTGCCAGCAGCCAAGCAGGGGGGGGCGGAAACACAGATACGCAGTATTTT
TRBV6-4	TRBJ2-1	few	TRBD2	CASKRLAGPEGSYNEQFF	TGTGCCAGCAAACGACTAGCGGGACCTGAGGGGAGCTACAATGAGCAGTTCTTC
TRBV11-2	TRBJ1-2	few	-	CASSLDQGWNGYTF	TGTGCCAGCAGCTTAGATCAGGGTTGGAATGGCTACACCTTC
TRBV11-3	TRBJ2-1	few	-	CASSVGGSYNEQFF	TGTGCCAGCAGCGTCGGGGGATCCTACAATGAGCAGTTCTTC
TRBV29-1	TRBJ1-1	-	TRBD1	CSVDPGGNEAFF	TGCAGCGTTGACCCAGGGGGTAATGAAGCTTTCTTT
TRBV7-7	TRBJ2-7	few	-	CASSLGQFSYEQYF	TGTGCTAGCAGCTTAGGACAGTTCTCCTACGAGCAGTACTTC
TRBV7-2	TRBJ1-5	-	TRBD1	CASSTQGAQPQHF	TGTGCCAGCAGCACACAGGGGGCCCAGCCCCAGCATTTT
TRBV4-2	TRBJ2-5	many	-	CASSQDGGRSQETQYF	TGTGCCAGCAGCCAAGATGGCGGCAGGAGCCAAGAGACCCAGTACTTC
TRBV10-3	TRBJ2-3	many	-	CAIDQVGESTDTQYF	TGTGCCATCGACCAAGTGGGAGAGAGCACAGATACGCAGTATTTT
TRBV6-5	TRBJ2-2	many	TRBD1	CASRTGTGELFF	TGTGCCAGCAGGACAGGGACCGGGGAGCTGTTTTTT
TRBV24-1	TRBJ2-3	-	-	CATSDSLTPLWVTDTQYF	TGTGCCACCAGTGATTCCCTAACACCCCTTTGGGTAACAGATACGCAGTATTTT
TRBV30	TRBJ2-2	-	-	CAWNPWAGGRSGELFF	TGTGCCTGGAATCCCTGGGCCGGGGGGCGGAGCGGGGAGCTGTTTTTT
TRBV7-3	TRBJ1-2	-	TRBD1	CASSSGTGGPDNYGYTF	TGTGCCAGCAGCTCCGGGACAGGGGGACCAGATAACTATGGCTACACCTTC
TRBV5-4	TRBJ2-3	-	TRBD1	CASSTIGGTGGNTQYF	TGTGCCAGCAGCACGATTGGGGGGACAGGGGGAAATACGCAGTATTTT
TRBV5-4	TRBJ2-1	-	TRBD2	CASSPIAGGPDEQFF	TGTGCCAGCAGCCCAATAGCGGGAGGGCCGGATGAGCAGTTCTTC
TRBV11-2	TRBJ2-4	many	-	CASSPGPQNIQYF	TGTGCCAGCAGCCCCGGGCCTCAAAACATTCAGTACTTC
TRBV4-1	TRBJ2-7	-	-	CASSQVGKSYEQYF	TGCGCCAGCAGCCAAGTGGGCAAGTCCTACGAGCAGTACTTC
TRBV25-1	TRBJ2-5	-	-	CASSAPGTGSQTQYF	TGTGCCAGCAGTGCCCCCGGGACTGGTAGTCAGACCCAGTACTTC
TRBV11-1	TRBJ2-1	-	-	CASSLDESSYNEQFF	TGTGCCAGCAGCTTAGACGAGAGCTCCTACAATGAGCAGTTCTTC
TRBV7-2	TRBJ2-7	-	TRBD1	CASRWTGIGSYEQYF	TGTGCCAGCAGATGGACAGGGATCGGCTCCTACGAGCAGTACTTC
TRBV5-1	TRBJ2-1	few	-	CASSLGTDYNEQFF	TGCGCCAGCAGCTTGGGGACAGACTACAATGAGCAGTTCTTC
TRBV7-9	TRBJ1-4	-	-	CASSSTQGGEKLFF	TGTGCCAGCAGCTCGACACAGGGTGGAGAAAAACTGTTTTTT
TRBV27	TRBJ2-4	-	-	CASSLRAKNIQYF	TGTGCCAGCAGTTTAAGGGCCAAAAACATTCAGTACTTC
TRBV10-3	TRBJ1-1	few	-	CASSTWNTEAFF	TGTGCCTCTTCGACCTGGAACACTGAAGCTTTCTTT
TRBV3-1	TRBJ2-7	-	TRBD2	CASSPVLGGSSYEQYF	TGTGCCAGCAGCCCGGTTTTAGGCGGGAGCTCCTACGAGCAGTACTTC
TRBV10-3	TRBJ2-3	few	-	CAISEVDGPPLCPYF	TGTGCCATCAGTGAAGTGGACGGGCCGCCCCTATGCCCGTATTTT
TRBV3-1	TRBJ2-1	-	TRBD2	CASKAQREINEQFF	TGTGCCAGCAAGGCCCAGCGGGAGATCAATGAGCAGTTCTTC
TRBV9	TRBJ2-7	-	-	CASSPGVGAGYEQYF	TGTGCCAGCAGCCCAGGGGTAGGGGCTGGCTACGAGCAGTACTTC
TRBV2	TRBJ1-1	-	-	CASSEQPPSEAFF	TGTGCCAGCAGTGAACAACCCCCTTCGGAAGCTTTCTTT
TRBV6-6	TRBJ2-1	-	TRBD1	CASSDRVGEQFF	TGTGCCAGCAGCGACAGGGTGGGGGAGCAGTTCTTC
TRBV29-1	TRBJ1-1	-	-	CSVGGQSEPTEAFF	TGCAGCGTCGGCGGACAGTCCGAACCCACTGAAGCTTTCTTT
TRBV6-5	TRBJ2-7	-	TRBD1	CASSYMTGAYEQYF	TGTGCCAGCAGTTATATGACAGGGGCCTACGAGCAGTACTTC
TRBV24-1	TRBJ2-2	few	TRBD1	CATSDPGQGGVTGELFF	TGTGCCACCAGTGATCCGGGACAGGGCGGAGTCACCGGGGAGCTGTTTTTT
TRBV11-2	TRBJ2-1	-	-	CASSSGNRVGEQFF	TGTGCCAGCAGCTCGGGGAACAGGGTGGGTGAGCAGTTCTTC
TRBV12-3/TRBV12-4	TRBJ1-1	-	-	CASSPLGEWSEAFF	TGTGCCAGCAGTCCCCTAGGGGAGTGGTCTGAAGCTTTCTTT
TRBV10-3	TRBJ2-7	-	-	CAISEVAAYEQYF	TGTGCCATCAGTGAGGTAGCCGCCTACGAGCAGTACTTC
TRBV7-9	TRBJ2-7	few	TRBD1	CASSPRDRDEQYF	TGTGCCAGCAGCCCGAGGGACAGGGACGAGCAGTACTTC
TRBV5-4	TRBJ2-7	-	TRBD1	CASSRDRGYGEQYF	TGTGCCAGCAGCCGGGACAGGGGGTATGGCGAGCAGTACTTC
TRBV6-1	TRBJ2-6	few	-	CASSVIPTATPSGANVLTF	TGTGCCAGCAGTGTGATACCGACCGCTACACCCTCTGGGGCCAACGTCCTGACTTTC
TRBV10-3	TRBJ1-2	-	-	CAISEGVGDGYTF	TGTGCCATCAGTGAAGGGGTTGGAGATGGCTACACCTTC
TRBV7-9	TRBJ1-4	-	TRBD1	CASSTWDRIEKLFF	TGTGCCAGCAGCACATGGGACAGAATCGAAAAACTGTTTTTT
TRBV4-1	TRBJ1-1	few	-	CASSQSAGWNTEAFF	TGCGCCAGCAGCCAATCTGCAGGGTGGAACACTGAAGCTTTCTTT
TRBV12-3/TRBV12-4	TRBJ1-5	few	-	CASTYRYQPQHF	TGTGCCAGCACCTACAGGTATCAGCCCCAGCATTTT
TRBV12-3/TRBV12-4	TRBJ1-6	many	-	CASNQMNAGYSYNSPLHF	TGTGCCAGCAACCAAATGAACGCGGGGTACTCCTATAATTCACCCCTCCACTTT
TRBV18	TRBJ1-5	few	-	CASSKDGGNSNQPQHF	TGTGCCAGCTCAAAGGACGGGGGGAATAGCAATCAGCCCCAGCATTTT
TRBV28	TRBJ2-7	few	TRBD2	CASSPGSGSRYEQYF	TGTGCCAGCAGTCCCGGTAGCGGGAGCAGGTACGAGCAGTACTTC
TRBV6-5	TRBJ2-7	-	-	CASSYLDGVSYEQYF	TGTGCCAGCAGTTATCTGGACGGTGTCTCCTACGAGCAGTACTTC
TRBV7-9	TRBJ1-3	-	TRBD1	CASSRDRERNTIYF	TGTGCCAGCAGCCGGGACAGGGAGAGAAACACCATATATTTT
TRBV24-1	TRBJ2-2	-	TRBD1	CATSDETGTGRTGELFF	TGTGCCACCAGTGACGAAACCGGGACAGGGCGCACCGGGGAGCTGTTTTTT
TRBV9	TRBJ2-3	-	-	CASRAPSGSDTQYF	TGTGCCAGCAGGGCCCCCTCCGGGAGTGATACGCAGTATTTT
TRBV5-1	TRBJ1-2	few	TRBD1	CASSLEPGGSAGYTF	TGCGCCAGCAGCTTGGAACCAGGGGGCTCCGCTGGCTACACCTTC
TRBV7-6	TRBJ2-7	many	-	CASSPLSPSYEQYF	TGTGCCAGCAGCCCACTTTCCCCATCCTACGAGCAGTACTTC
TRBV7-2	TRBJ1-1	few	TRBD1	CASSRMDRGRGTEAFF	TGTGCCAGCAGCCGGATGGACAGGGGGCGAGGCACTGAAGCTTTCTTT
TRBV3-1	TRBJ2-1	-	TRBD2	CASSQDHRSPLAGGRNEQFF	TGTGCCAGCAGCCAAGATCACCGGTCTCCACTAGCGGGAGGACGTAATGAGCAGTTCTTC